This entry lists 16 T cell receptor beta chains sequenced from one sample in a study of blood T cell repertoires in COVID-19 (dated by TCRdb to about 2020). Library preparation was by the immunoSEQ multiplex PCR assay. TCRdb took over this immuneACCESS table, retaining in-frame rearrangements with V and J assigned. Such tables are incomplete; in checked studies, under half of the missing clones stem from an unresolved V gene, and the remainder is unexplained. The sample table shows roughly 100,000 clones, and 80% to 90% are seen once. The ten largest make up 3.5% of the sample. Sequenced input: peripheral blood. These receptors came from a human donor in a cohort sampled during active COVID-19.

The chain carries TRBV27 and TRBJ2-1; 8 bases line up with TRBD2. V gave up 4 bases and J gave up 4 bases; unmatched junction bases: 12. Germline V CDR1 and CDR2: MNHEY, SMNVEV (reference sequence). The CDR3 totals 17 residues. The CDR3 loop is CASSSARRIAGYNEQFF. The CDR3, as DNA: TGTGCCAGCAGTTCGGCAAGAAGAATAGCGGGATACAATGAGCAGTTCTTC.

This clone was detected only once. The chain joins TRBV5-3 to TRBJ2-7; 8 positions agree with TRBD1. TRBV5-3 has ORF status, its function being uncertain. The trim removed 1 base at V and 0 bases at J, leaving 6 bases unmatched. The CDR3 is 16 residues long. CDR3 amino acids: CARSLSRTGPSYEQYF. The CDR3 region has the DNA TGTGCCAGAAGCTTGAGCCGGACAGGGCCCTCCTACGAGCAGTACTTC.

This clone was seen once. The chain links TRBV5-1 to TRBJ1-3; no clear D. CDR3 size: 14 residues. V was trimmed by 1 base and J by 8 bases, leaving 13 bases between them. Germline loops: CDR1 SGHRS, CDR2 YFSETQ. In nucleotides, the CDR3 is TGCGCCAGCAGCTTGCATGGCGAGGGTTACACCATATATTTT. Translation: CASSLHGEGYTIYF.

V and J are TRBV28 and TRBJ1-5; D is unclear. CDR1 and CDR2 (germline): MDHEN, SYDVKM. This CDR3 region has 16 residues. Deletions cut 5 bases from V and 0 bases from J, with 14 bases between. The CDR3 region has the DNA TGTGCCAGCAGTCTCTTCCCAGGCTATAGCAATCAGCCCCAGCATTTT. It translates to CASSLFPGYSNQPQHF.

In DNA form, the CDR3 reads TGCGCCAGCAGCCAAGATCCCCGGAGTGGCTACACCTTC. It codes for CASSQDPRSGYTF. The chain carries TRBV4-3 and TRBJ1-2, with unresolved D. V lost 0 bases and J lost 7, with 9 bases in between. Germline assignment: CDR1 LGHNA and CDR2 YSLEER. The CDR3 extends over 13 amino acids.

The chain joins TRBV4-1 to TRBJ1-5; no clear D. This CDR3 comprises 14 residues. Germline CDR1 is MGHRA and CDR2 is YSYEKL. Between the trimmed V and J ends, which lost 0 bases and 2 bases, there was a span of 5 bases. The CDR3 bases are TGCGCCAGCAGCCAAGATGAGGGCAATCAGCCCCAGCATTTT. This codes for CASSQDEGNQPQHF.

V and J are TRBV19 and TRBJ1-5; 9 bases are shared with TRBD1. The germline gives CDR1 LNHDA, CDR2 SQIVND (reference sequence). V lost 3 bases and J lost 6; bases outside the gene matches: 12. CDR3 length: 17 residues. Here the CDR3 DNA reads TGTGCCAGTAGTATGAGTCTGGGACAGGGAGGCGGTCAGCCCCAGCATTTT. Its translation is CASSMSLGQGGGQPQHF.

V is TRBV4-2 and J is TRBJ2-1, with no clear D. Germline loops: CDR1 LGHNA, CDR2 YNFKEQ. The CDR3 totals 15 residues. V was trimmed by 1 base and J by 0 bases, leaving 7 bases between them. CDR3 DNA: TGTGCCAGCAGCCAAGCTTCGAGCTCCTACAATGAGCAGTTCTTC. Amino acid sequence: CASSQASSSYNEQFF.

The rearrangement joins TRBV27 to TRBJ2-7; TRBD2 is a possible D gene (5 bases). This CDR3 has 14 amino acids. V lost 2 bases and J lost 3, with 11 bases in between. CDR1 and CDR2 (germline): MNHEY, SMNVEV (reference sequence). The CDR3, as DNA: TGTGCCAGCAGTTTACGGGGAAGAGGCTACGAGCAGTACTTC. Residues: CASSLRGRGYEQYF.

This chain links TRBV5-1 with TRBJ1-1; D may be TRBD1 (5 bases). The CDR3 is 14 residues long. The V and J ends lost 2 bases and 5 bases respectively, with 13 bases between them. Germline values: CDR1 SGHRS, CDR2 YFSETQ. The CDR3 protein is CASSFKARGTEAFF. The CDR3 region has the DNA TGCGCCAGCAGCTTCAAGGCAAGGGGAACTGAAGCTTTCTTT.

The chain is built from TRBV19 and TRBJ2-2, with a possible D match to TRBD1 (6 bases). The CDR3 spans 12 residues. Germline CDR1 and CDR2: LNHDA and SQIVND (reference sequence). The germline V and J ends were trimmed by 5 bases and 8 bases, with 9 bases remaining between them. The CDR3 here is CASSDQGGELFF. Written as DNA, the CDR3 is TGTGCCAGTAGTGATCAGGGGGGGGAGCTGTTTTTT.

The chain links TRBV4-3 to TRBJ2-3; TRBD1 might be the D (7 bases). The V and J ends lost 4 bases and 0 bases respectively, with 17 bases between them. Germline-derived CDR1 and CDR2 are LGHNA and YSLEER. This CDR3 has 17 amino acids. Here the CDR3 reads CASSLGGTASSTDTQYF. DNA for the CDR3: TGCGCCAGCAGCCTTGGGGGGACAGCTAGTAGCACAGATACGCAGTATTTT.

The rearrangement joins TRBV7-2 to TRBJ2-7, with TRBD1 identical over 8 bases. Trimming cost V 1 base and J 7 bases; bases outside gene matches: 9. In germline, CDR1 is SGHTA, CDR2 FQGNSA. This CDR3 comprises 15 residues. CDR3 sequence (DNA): TGTGCCAGCAGCTTAGGTAGGCAGGGGGCGCGTGAGCAGTACTTC. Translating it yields CASSLGRQGAREQYF.

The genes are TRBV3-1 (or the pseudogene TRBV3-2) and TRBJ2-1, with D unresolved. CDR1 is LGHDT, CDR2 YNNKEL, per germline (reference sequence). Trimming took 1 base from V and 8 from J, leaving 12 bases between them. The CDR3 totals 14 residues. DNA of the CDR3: TGTGCCAGCAGCCAAGGGTGGCAGGTCGATGAGCAGTTCTTC. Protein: CASSQGWQVDEQFF.

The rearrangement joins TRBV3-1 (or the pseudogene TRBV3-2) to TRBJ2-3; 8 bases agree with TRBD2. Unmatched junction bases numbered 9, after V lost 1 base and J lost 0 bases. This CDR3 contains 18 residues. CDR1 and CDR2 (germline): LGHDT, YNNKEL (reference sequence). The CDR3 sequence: CASSQGVIAGFSTDTQYF. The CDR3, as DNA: TGTGCCAGCAGCCAAGGGGTGATAGCGGGGTTCAGCACAGATACGCAGTATTTT.

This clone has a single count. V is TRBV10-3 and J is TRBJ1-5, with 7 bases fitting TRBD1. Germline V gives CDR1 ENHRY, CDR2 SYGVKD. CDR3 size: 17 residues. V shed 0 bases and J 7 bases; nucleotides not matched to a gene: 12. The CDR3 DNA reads TGTGCCATCAGTGAGTCAGGAGGGCAGGGGGAAATCCAGCCCCAGCATTTT. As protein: CAISESGGQGEIQPQHF.